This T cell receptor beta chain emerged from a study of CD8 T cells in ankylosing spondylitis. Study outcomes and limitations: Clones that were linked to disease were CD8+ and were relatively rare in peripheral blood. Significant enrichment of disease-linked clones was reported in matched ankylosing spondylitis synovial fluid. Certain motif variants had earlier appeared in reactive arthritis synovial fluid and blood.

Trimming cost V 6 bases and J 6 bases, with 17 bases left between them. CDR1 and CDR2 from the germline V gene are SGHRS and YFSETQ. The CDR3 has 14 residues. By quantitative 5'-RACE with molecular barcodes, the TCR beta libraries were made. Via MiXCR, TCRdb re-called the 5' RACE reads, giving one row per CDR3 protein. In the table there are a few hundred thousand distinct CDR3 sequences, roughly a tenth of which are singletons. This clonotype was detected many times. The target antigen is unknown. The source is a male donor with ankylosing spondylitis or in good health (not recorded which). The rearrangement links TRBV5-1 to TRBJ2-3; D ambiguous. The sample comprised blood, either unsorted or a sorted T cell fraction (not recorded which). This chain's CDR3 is CASTNGPASDTQYF. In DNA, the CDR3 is TGCGCCAGCACCAATGGCCCCGCCTCGGATACGCAGTATTTT.